This T cell receptor (beta chain) derives from a study of neurological immune-mediated disorders. Whole-study findings and limits: In HTLV-1-associated myelopathy, TCR clonal expansion was greatest, whereas multiple sclerosis had the least, falling below healthy controls. TCR-beta repertoires seemed private in all groups, with no expanded CDR3 amino acid sequences shared.

J was trimmed by 5 bases and V by 0 bases; bases with no gene match: 2. CDR3 size: 14 residues. Synthesis of cDNA was accomplished via 5'RACE employing 10-nucleotide random UMIs. From the 5' RACE reads, TCRdb called clonotypes with MiXCR, one entry per CDR3 protein. The table shows some 33,000 distinct CDR3 sequences, with about 1.6% occurring only once. This clonotype was detected ten times or more. Its antigen is still unknown. This TCR was sampled from a woman aged 30 to 39 with multiple sclerosis. V gene TRBV12-3 or TRBV12-4 combines with J gene TRBJ2-5; TRBD2 aligns across 8 bases. Sequencing used PBMCs. CDR3 DNA sequence: TGTGCCAGCAGTTTAGCTAGCGGGGCGGAGACCCAGTACTTC. This codes for CASSLASGAETQYF.